Shown below are 15 T cell receptor beta chains from a single sample sequenced in a study of CD8+CD57+ T cells in acquired aplastic anemia. TCR beta VDJ and CDR3 profiles were obtained from a genomic DNA template. MiXCR was run by TCRdb on the reads, yielding one entry per CDR3 protein. The sample has hundreds of thousands of distinct CDR3 sequences, around 60% seen once. Source material: sorted CD4+, CD8+, or CD8+CD57+ T cells (not recorded which) from PBMCs. These receptor sequences come from a human donor with severe aplastic anemia or a healthy control (not recorded which).

The CDR3 spells CASSLFGLNQPQHF. CDR3 sequence (DNA): TGCGCCAGCAGCCTGTTTGGCCTCAATCAGCCCCAGCATTTT. This rearrangement joins TRBV5-1 to TRBJ1-5; D remains unclear. Germline V CDR1 and CDR2: SGHRS, YFSETQ. V gave up 4 bases and J gave up 3 bases, with 11 bases separating them. This CDR3 has 14 residues.

This clonotype came up a few times. This chain joins TRBV18 and TRBJ1-5; D possibly corresponds to TRBD1 (5 bases). The V and J ends lost 2 bases and 6 bases respectively, with 8 bases between them. This CDR3 region has 13 residues. The V gene's germline CDR1 is KGHSH and CDR2 LQKENI. The CDR3 protein is CASSPEGSQPQHF. CDR3 DNA: TGTGCCAGCTCACCAGAGGGGAGTCAGCCCCAGCATTTT.

In its sample, this clonotype was seen a few times. CDR3 protein: CATVSGGRAYEQYF. CDR3 in DNA: TGCGCCACAGTTAGCGGGGGCCGCGCCTACGAGCAGTACTTC. This chain links TRBV10-2 with TRBJ2-7; 9 nucleotides align to TRBD2. V was clipped by 10 bases and J by 2 bases; unmatched bases: 9. Germline CDR1 reads WSHSY; CDR2 reads SAAADI. The CDR3 contains 14 residues.

This clonotype is a singleton in its sample. V is TRBV12-5 and J is TRBJ2-5; the D is unclear. V lost 1 base, J lost 5 bases, and 5 bases lay in between. CDR3 length: 12 amino acids. Germline lookup yields CDR1 LGHNT and CDR2 FRNRAP. In DNA, the CDR3 is TGTGCTAGTGGTTTGGGAGCGGAGACCCAGTACTTC. This encodes CASGLGAETQYF.

Concerning this clonotype: An end of the junction does not agree with germline; a read error may underlie this. The V call is TRBV2, the J call TRBJ1-2, with a tentative D call TRBD1 (5 bases). The germline CDR1 and CDR2 sequences are SNHLY and FYNNEI. The CDR3 runs to 13 residues. The CDR3 protein is CASRFGAEYGCTF. The CDR3 coding sequence is TGTGCCAGCAGATTTGGGGCCGAATATGGCTGCACCTTC.

This clonotype was seen ten or more times. The chain links TRBV3-1 to TRBJ1-5; possibly TRBD1 for D (5 bases). Deletions cut 3 bases from V and 4 bases from J, with 10 bases between. The CDR3 runs 14 residues. The V gene's germline CDR1 is LGHDT and CDR2 YNNKEL (reference sequence). The CDR3 protein is CASSQAGWNQPQHF. DNA of the CDR3: TGTGCCAGCAGCCAGGCAGGGTGGAATCAGCCCCAGCATTTT.

In regard to this clonotype: It is likely a read error, because the conserved phenylalanine at the end of the CDR3 is missing. The genes are TRBV7-2 and TRBJ1-1, with 7 bases lining up with TRBD1. With V trimmed by 6 bases and J by 1 base, 2 bases remained unmatched. CDR1 SGHTA and CDR2 FQGNSA come from the germline V gene. This CDR3 has 13 amino acids. The CDR3, as DNA: TGTGCCAGCAGGGGGACAGAGAACACTGAAGCTTTCCTT. Translation: CASRGTENTEAFL.

In the case of this clonotype: Given a much more abundant clone one base away, this may be a read error. The chain combines TRBV6-1 with TRBJ2-5; 8 bases fit TRBD1. The better agreement between TRBJ2-4 and the DNA end casts doubt on the J call. The CDR3 runs to 17 residues. Germline V CDR1 and CDR2: MNHNS, SASEGT. CDR3 sequence: CAGSSPGGPRAKNIQYF. In nucleotides, the CDR3 is TGTGCCGGCAGTTCACCAGGGGGCCCCAGGGCCAAAAACATTCAGTACTTC.

This clonotype was found a few times. This sequence joins TRBV7-2 and TRBJ2-7, with TRBD1 identical over 9 bases. Germline lookup yields CDR1 SGHTA and CDR2 FQGNSA. This CDR3 is built from 14 residues. After removal of 9 bases from V and 2 bases from J, the junction contained 8 bases not matched to a gene. CDR3 DNA: TGTGCCAGTTTTGACCGGGACAGGGCCTACGAGCAGTACTTC. It encodes CASFDRDRAYEQYF.

V usage is TRBV7-9 and J usage is TRBJ1-5; D gene uncertain. Trimming pared 6 bases from V and 3 bases from J, leaving 15 bases between. Germline V CDR1 and CDR2: SEHNR, FQNEAQ (reference sequence). The CDR3 contains 15 residues. This CDR3 reads CASSSSGRDNQPQHF. In DNA form, the CDR3 reads TGTGCCAGCAGTAGTTCTGGGAGGGACAATCAGCCCCAGCATTTT.

Remarks on this clonotype: Germline is not matched at one junction end, which may reflect a read error. The rearrangement joins TRBV9 to TRBJ2-3, with a weak D call TRBD1 (5 bases). In germline, CDR1 is SGDLS, CDR2 YYNGEE. The CDR3 covers 15 residues. DNA for the CDR3: TGTGCCATCAGCCTAGACAGTCCCCACACAGATACGCAGTATTTT. Translation gives CAISLDSPHTDTQYF.

The genes are TRBV7-8 and TRBJ2-7, with TRBD1 identical over 9 bases. Germline values: CDR1 SGHVS, CDR2 FQNEAQ. This CDR3 comprises 15 residues. Unmatched junction bases numbered 9, after V lost 5 bases and J lost 4 bases. CDR3 sequence: CASSRTGTGKYEQYF. DNA of the CDR3: TGTGCCAGCAGCCGAACCGGGACAGGGAAATACGAGCAGTACTTC.

The chain employs TRBV7-8 and TRBJ1-1; perhaps TRBD1 as D (5 bases). In germline, CDR1 is SGHVS, CDR2 FQNEAQ. The CDR3 spans 16 residues. Trimming removed 5 bases at V and 0 bases at J, with 16 bases between. The CDR3 region is CASSLPGGGMNTEAFF. The CDR3 DNA is TGTGCCAGCAGCCTTCCCGGGGGGGGAATGAACACTGAAGCTTTCTTT.

This clonotype was seen only a few times. The V gene is TRBV7-6, the J gene TRBJ2-3; TRBD1 is a possible D gene (6 bases). The germline gives CDR1 SGHVS, CDR2 FNYEAQ. This CDR3 region has 17 residues. V was pared by 5 bases and J by 10 bases, with 28 bases between. The CDR3 here is CASSPPPRTVRGSAQYF. The CDR3 coding sequence is TGTGCCAGCAGCCCTCCCCCGCGGACAGTGCGTGGTAGTGCGCAGTATTTT.

V and J are TRBV15 and TRBJ2-3, with 9 bases that match TRBD2. V lost 2 bases to trimming and J lost 2 bases; unmatched junction nucleotides: 2. The CDR3 is 15 residues long. CDR1 and CDR2 (germline): LNHNV, YYDKDF (reference sequence). DNA of the CDR3: TGTGCCACCAGCAGAAGGACTAGCGACACAGATACGCAGTATTTT. The encoded protein is CATSRRTSDTDTQYF.